Following are 10 T cell receptor beta chains from one sample sequenced in a study of T cells in Graves' hyperthyroidism and ophthalmopathy. What was amplified from RNA transcripts were TCR beta CDR3 regions. Primed by the HTBI set, a first-round RT-PCR was run on the TCR CDR3. MiXCR was run by TCRdb on the multiplex PCR reads, yielding one entry per CDR3 protein. The sample records 250,000 to 300,000 distinct CDR3 sequences, roughly an eighth being singletons. Sample: blood. Every receptor here comes from a woman aged 40 to 50 with Graves' hyperthyroidism.

CDR3 nucleotide sequence: TGTGCCACCAGTGATTCAGGACTAGCGGGAGCTGGGACCGGGGAGCTGTTTTTT. Protein: CATSDSGLAGAGTGELFF. The rearrangement uses TRBV24-1 and TRBJ2-2; 13 bases are a match to TRBD2. V lost 2 bases, J lost 5 bases, and 7 bases stayed unmatched. The CDR3 sequence is 18 residues long. From germline, CDR1 is KGHDR and CDR2 SFDVKD.

This clonotype is termed medium-sized (0.01 to 0.1%). This sequence joins TRBV11-2 and TRBJ2-1, with unresolved D. This CDR3 is built from 14 residues. V shed 2 bases and J shed 2 bases, with 7 bases lying between them. The V gene's germline CDR1 is SGHAT and CDR2 FQNNGV. The CDR3 DNA is TGTGCCAGCAGCTTATCCGGAGCCTACAATGAGCAGTTCTTC. Its protein is CASSLSGAYNEQFF. The whole variable domain, filled in from reference TRBV11-2 and TRBJ2-1, reads EAGVAQSPRYKIIEKRQSVAFWCNPISGHATLYWYQQILGQGPKLLIQFQNNGVVDDSQLPKDRFSAERLKGVDSTLKIQPAKLEDSAVYLCASSLSGAYNEQFFGPGTRLTVL.

This clonotype was observed a handful of times. The chain carries TRBV2 and TRBJ2-5; TRBD1 aligns across 8 bases. V lost 6 bases, J lost 7 bases, and 4 bases stayed unmatched. This CDR3 has 12 residues. The germline V gene encodes CDR1 SNHLY and CDR2 FYNNEI. The CDR3 is CASSPGQVTQYF. DNA for the CDR3: TGTGCCAGCAGCCCGGGACAGGTGACCCAGTACTTC.

This clonotype was recorded at least ten times. V usage is TRBV6-5 and J usage is TRBJ2-1; 8 positions agree with TRBD2. This CDR3 region has 15 residues. V dropped 2 bases and J dropped 7; count of bases not matched to a gene: 7. Germline V gene data show CDR1 as MNHEY and CDR2 as SVGAGI. This chain's CDR3 is CASSYGTRVRNEQFF. The CDR3 region has the DNA TGTGCCAGCAGTTACGGGACTAGGGTTCGGAATGAGCAGTTCTTC.

This clonotype appeared a few times. The chain has TRBV9 and TRBJ2-1, with 9 bases matching TRBD2. There are 15 residues in the CDR3. The germline gives CDR1 SGDLS, CDR2 YYNGEE. Trimming took 4 bases from V and 8 from J; bases not matched to a gene: 10. CDR3 bases: TGTGCCAGCAGCTCCGGGACTAGCTTGGGGGATGAGCAGTTCTTC. It codes for CASSSGTSLGDEQFF. The full variable domain, rest sourced from reference TRBV9 and TRBJ2-1, is DSGVTQTPKHLITATGQRVTLRCSPRSGDLSVYWYQQSLDQGLQFLIQYYNGEERAKGNILERFSAQQFPDLHSELNLSSLELGDSALYFCASSSGTSLGDEQFFGPGTRLTVL.

A single count supports this clonotype. The rearrangement links TRBV9 to TRBJ1-2, with D maybe TRBD1 (5 bases). Trimming removed 7 bases from V and 6 bases from J, with 7 bases in between. The CDR3 consists of 10 residues. CDR1 SGDLS and CDR2 YYNGEE come from the germline V gene. The CDR3 DNA is TGTGCCAGCCGGGGGGATGGCTACACCTTC. Its translation is CASRGDGYTF. Supplemented by reference TRBV9 and TRBJ1-2, the full variable domain reads DSGVTQTPKHLITATGQRVTLRCSPRSGDLSVYWYQQSLDQGLQFLIQYYNGEERAKGNILERFSAQQFPDLHSELNLSSLELGDSALYFCASRGDGYTFGSGTRLTVV.

In its sample, this clonotype was seen many times. The rearrangement joins TRBV27 to TRBJ2-7, with no clear D. Trimming shortened V by 4 bases and J by 1 base, and 14 bases separated the two germline ends. CDR3 size: 15 residues. The V gene's germline CDR1 is MNHEY and CDR2 SMNVEV (reference sequence). The CDR3 spells CASSSHSTLSYEQYF. The CDR3 bases are TGTGCCAGCAGTTCACATTCGACACTTTCCTACGAGCAGTACTTC.

There are many counts of this clonotype. This chain connects TRBV7-9 to TRBJ1-6, with D hard to call. Trimming stripped 1 base from V and 13 bases from J, with 11 bases between. The CDR3 has 13 residues. Germline CDR1 is SEHNR and CDR2 is FQNEAQ (reference sequence). The chain's CDR3 is CASSLGPGIPLHF. CDR3 bases: TGTGCCAGCAGCTTAGGGCCCGGCATCCCCCTCCACTTT.

This clonotype was picked up many times. The chain employs TRBV20-1 and TRBJ2-1; 11 nucleotides align to TRBD2. CDR3 length: 13 residues. Germline-derived CDR1 and CDR2 are DFQATT and SNEGSKA (reference sequence). V gave up 3 bases and J gave up 7 bases; unmatched junction bases: 2. As DNA, the CDR3 is TGCAGTGCTAGGACTAGCGGGACAAATGAGCAGTTCTTC. Its translation is CSARTSGTNEQFF.

This clonotype was seen a few times. The chain carries TRBV20-1 and TRBJ2-3; 10 nucleotides agree with TRBD2. After removal of 1 base from V and 3 bases from J, the junction contained 10 bases not matched to a gene. Germline V gene data show CDR1 as DFQATT and CDR2 as SNEGSKA (reference sequence). The CDR3 extends over 17 amino acids. The CDR3 DNA reads as TGCAGTGCTAGAGTCCGAGCGGGAGGGGGGTGGACAGATACGCAGTATTTT. Protein product: CSARVRAGGGWTDTQYF.